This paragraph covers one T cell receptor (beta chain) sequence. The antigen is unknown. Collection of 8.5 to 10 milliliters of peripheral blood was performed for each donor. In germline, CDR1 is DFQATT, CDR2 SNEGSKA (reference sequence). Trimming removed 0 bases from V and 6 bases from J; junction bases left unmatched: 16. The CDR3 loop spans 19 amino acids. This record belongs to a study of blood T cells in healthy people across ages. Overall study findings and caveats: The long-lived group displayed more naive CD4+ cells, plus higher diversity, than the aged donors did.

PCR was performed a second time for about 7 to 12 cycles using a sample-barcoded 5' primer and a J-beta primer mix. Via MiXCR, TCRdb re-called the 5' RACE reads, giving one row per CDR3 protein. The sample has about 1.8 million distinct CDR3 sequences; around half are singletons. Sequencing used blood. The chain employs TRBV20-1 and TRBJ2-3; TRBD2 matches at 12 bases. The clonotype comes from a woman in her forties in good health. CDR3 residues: CSAREYRIGTSGRRDTQYF. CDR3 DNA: TGCAGTGCTAGAGAGTATCGGATCGGGACTAGCGGGCGACGGGATACGCAGTATTTT.